This T cell receptor beta chain was observed in a study of shared clonotypes between healthy human individuals. Measured with immunoSEQ multiplex PCR; TCRdb has only the in-frame clones, and not every one. Of over 2 million clones detected, 85% to 95% appear once; the ten largest clones hold more than 0.1%. The ends lost 7 bases at V and 6 bases at J; junction bases unmatched: 4. In germline, CDR1 is ENHRY, CDR2 SYGVKD. The CDR3 has 14 residues. This clone was observed once. Sequencing was done on a sample of naive CD4+ T cells sorted from blood. Documented subset: CD45RA+ positively selected. The receptor was derived from a man between 18 and 29 years old in good health. This chain links TRBV10-3 with TRBJ1-6; 9 bases match TRBD1. The CDR3 spells CAITDRGANSPLHF. The CDR3 nucleotides read TGTGCCATCACGGACAGGGGAGCTAATTCACCCCTCCACTTT.